This TCR beta chain was sequenced for a study of blood T cells in healthy people across ages. Regarding the study as a whole: Greater diversity and more naive CD4+ cells were seen in long-lived donors than in aged donors. Across samples, TCR beta diversity tracked strongly with naive T cell percentage. TCR beta diversity, measured per million T cells, fell in a roughly linear way with age.

The second PCR ran about 6 to 11 cycles with a sample-barcoded 5' primer and J-beta primers. TCRdb independently ran MiXCR on the 5' RACE reads; one entry per CDR3 protein. The sample shows more than 650,000 distinct CDR3 sequences, about 20% of them seen only once. RNA extraction gave at least 5.5 micrograms of total RNA per sample. With regard to this clonotype: Its antigen is undetermined.

The CDR3 is made up of 16 amino acids. Germline CDR1 LGHNA, CDR2 YNFKEQ. Between the trimmed V and J ends, which lost 2 bases and 1 base, there was a span of 14 bases. Sequencing was done on a sample of blood. The chain is built from TRBV4-2 and TRBJ1-1; D ambiguous. This TCR derives from a man in his 70s in good health. This chain's CDR3 is CASSQLFQDSNTEAFF. The CDR3, as DNA: TGTGCCAGCAGCCAATTATTTCAGGATTCGAACACTGAAGCTTTCTTT.